The 17 T cell receptor beta chains listed next were all sequenced from one sample in a study of shared clonotypes between healthy human individuals. Generated by immunoSEQ multiplex PCR, the TCRdb table keeps only in-frame clones and is missing some. The data show about 1.5 million clones, 95% to 99% seen once. The sequencing input was naive CD4+ T cells sorted from blood. Regarding subset: CD45RA+ positively selected. Receptors were obtained from a man aged 25 to 45 in good health.

J is TRBJ2-2 and V is TRBV11-2; no clear D. Germline V gives CDR1 SGHAT, CDR2 FQNNGV. Trimming shortened V by 5 bases and J by 5 bases, and 12 bases separated the two germline ends. This CDR3 comprises 14 residues. The CDR3 DNA reads as TGTGCCAGCAGCCCAAATCGTAAGACCGGGGAGCTGTTTTTT. Translation gives CASSPNRKTGELFF. Looking up the rest from reference TRBV11-2 and TRBJ2-2 gives the full variable domain: EAGVAQSPRYKIIEKRQSVAFWCNPISGHATLYWYQQILGQGPKLLIQFQNNGVVDDSQLPKDRFSAERLKGVDSTLKIQPAKLEDSAVYLCASSPNRKTGELFFGEGSRLTVL.

CDR3 sequence reads: CASSATRTVNTEAFF. The DNA of the CDR3 is TGTGCCAGCAGTGCTACGCGGACAGTGAACACTGAAGCTTTCTTT. This rearrangement joins TRBV2 to TRBJ1-1, with D perhaps TRBD1 (6 bases). There are 15 residues in the CDR3. Germline assignment: CDR1 SNHLY and CDR2 FYNNEI. The V gene lost 4 bases and the J gene lost 0 bases, with 12 bases spanning the gap.

The chain is built from TRBV28 and TRBJ2-7; TRBD1 matches at 7 bases. Germline CDR1 is MDHEN and CDR2 is SYDVKM. Losses at the gene ends were 2 bases for V and 3 bases for J; bases not matched to a gene: 7. The CDR3 runs to 15 residues. This CDR3 is CASSLQGTAVYEQYF. In DNA form, the CDR3 reads TGTGCCAGCAGTTTACAAGGGACAGCAGTCTACGAGCAGTACTTC.

This rearrangement joins TRBV14 to TRBJ2-7, with 7 bases matching TRBD1. V was clipped by 7 bases and J by 8 bases; unmatched bases: 14. The germline V gene has CDR1 SGHDN and CDR2 FVKESK. This CDR3 region has 14 residues. In DNA, the CDR3 is TGTGCCAGCACCCGGGACAGCCAGGGTTTCCAGCAGTACTTC. Its protein is CASTRDSQGFQQYF.

Concerning this clone itself: The identical CDR3 is also encoded by other nucleotide sequences in the sample. The V gene is TRBV5-1, the J gene TRBJ2-3, with no clear D. Germline-derived CDR1 and CDR2 are SGHRS and YFSETQ. Trimming removed 0 bases from V and 3 bases from J, with 8 bases in between. The CDR3 has 14 amino acids. CDR3 coding DNA: TGCGCCAGCAGCTTGGGTACAGTGACAGATACGCAGTATTTT. Its protein is CASSLGTVTDTQYF.

The chain is built from TRBV5-5 and TRBJ2-7, with TRBD2 matching over 9 bases. Unmatched junction bases numbered 17, after V lost 1 base and J lost 3 bases. Germline loops: CDR1 SGHKS, CDR2 YYEKEE (reference sequence). This CDR3 contains 19 residues. This CDR3 is CASSLRLLAGTKTVYEQYF. In nucleotides, the CDR3 is TGTGCCAGCAGCTTGCGGTTGCTAGCGGGAACCAAAACTGTCTACGAGCAGTACTTC. The whole variable domain, remainder taken from reference TRBV5-5 and TRBJ2-7, is DAGVTQSPTHLIKTRGQQVTLRCSPISGHKSVSWYQQVLGQGPQFIFQYYEKEERGRGNFPDRFSARQFPNYSSELNVNALLLGDSALYLCASSLRLLAGTKTVYEQYFGPGTRLTVT.

The rearrangement joins TRBV7-9 to TRBJ2-7, with 7 bases aligning to TRBD1. This CDR3 has 14 residues. CDR1 SEHNR and CDR2 FQNEAQ come from the germline V gene (reference sequence). The V gene end was trimmed by 4 bases and the J gene end by 3 bases; junction bases not matched to a gene: 6. DNA for the CDR3: TGTGCCAGCAGCTCGACAGGGCTGTACTACGAGCAGTACTTC. The encoded protein is CASSSTGLYYEQYF.

This clone appeared once. This rearrangement joins TRBV6-1 to TRBJ2-5; D not certain. Trimming stripped 4 bases from V and 7 bases from J, with 25 bases between. This CDR3 comprises 17 residues. Germline V CDR1 and CDR2: MNHNS, SASEGT. CDR3 in amino acids: CASSVMLTNTQEGTQYF. The CDR3 bases are TGTGCCAGCAGTGTTATGTTGACAAACACCCAAGAAGGGACCCAGTACTTC.

This chain joins TRBV7-9 and TRBJ2-5; 7 nucleotides line up with TRBD1. Germline CDR1 and CDR2: SEHNR and FQNEAQ (reference sequence). This CDR3 spans 13 amino acids. V gave up 4 bases and J gave up 5 bases; unmatched junction bases: 4. As DNA, the CDR3 is TGTGCCAGCAGCTCTACAGGGGTGGAGACCCAGTACTTC. It is translated as CASSSTGVETQYF.

The chain uses TRBV30 and TRBJ1-4; TRBD1 matches at 9 bases. V shed 0 bases, J shed 12 bases, and the junction held 8 bases outside the gene matches. This CDR3 contains 14 residues. CDR1 and CDR2 (germline): GTSNPN, SVGIG (reference sequence). The CDR3 is CAWSVHRGRVQLFF. The DNA of the CDR3 is TGTGCCTGGAGTGTACACAGGGGGCGGGTTCAACTGTTTTTT.

The genes are TRBV20-1 and TRBJ1-4; D is possibly TRBD1 (5 bases). CDR1 and CDR2 from the germline V gene are DFQATT and SNEGSKA (reference sequence). There are 11 residues in the CDR3. Trimming took 4 bases from V and 14 from J, leaving 14 bases between them. For the CDR3, the DNA is TGCAGTGCTACACAATACAGGTTGCTGTTTTTT. This translates into CSATQYRLLFF.

This chain uses TRBV7-8 with TRBJ2-5; D is possibly TRBD2 (5 bases). The CDR3 runs to 14 residues. V lost 2 bases and J 5 bases, leaving 12 bases between the germline ends. Germline V gene data show CDR1 as SGHVS and CDR2 as FQNEAQ. CDR3 region: CASSLIGGVETQYF. The CDR3 nucleotides are TGTGCCAGCAGCTTAATAGGAGGTGTGGAGACCCAGTACTTC.

The chain uses TRBV10-3 and TRBJ2-5; D remains unclear. V shed 9 bases and J shed 5 bases, with 16 bases lying between them. CDR3 length equals 13 residues. The V gene's germline CDR1 is ENHRY and CDR2 SYGVKD. CDR3 amino acids: CAITASPTETQYF. The CDR3 coding sequence is TGTGCCATTACGGCCAGTCCGACGGAGACCCAGTACTTC.

The table lists this clone with a count of one. Other DNA sequences in this sample translate to the same CDR3. The chain joins TRBV5-1 to TRBJ2-3, with D possibly being TRBD2 (5 bases). This CDR3 spans 15 amino acids. Germline CDR1 and CDR2: SGHRS and YFSETQ. V lost 3 bases to trimming and J lost 0 bases, with 11 bases between them. The CDR3 bases are TGCGCCAGCAGCTCCAGCGGCCTTAGCACAGATACGCAGTATTTT. Translation: CASSSSGLSTDTQYF.

For this clone: Within the sample, other DNA sequences also encode this same CDR3. The V gene is TRBV5-1, the J gene TRBJ2-2; D remains unclear. Per the germline V gene, CDR1 is SGHRS and CDR2 is YFSETQ. The CDR3 is 14 amino acids. V was pared by 1 base and J by 2 bases, with 6 bases between. This chain's CDR3 is CASSLTVNTGELFF. CDR3 DNA sequence: TGCGCCAGCAGCTTGACGGTAAACACCGGGGAGCTGTTTTTT.

The chain recombines TRBV7-3 with TRBJ2-2; no clear D. V dropped 2 bases and J dropped 4 bases, with 17 bases sitting between them. CDR3 length: 17 residues. Germline V gene data show CDR1 as SGHTA and CDR2 as FQGTGA. This CDR3 is CASSLSGGMSLTGELFF. The CDR3 DNA sequence: TGTGCCAGCAGCTTATCCGGCGGCATGTCGCTCACCGGGGAGCTGTTTTTT.

This chain uses TRBV19 with TRBJ2-4; possible D gene TRBD2, 6 bases. The length of the CDR3 is 15 residues. Germline V lookup: CDR1 LNHDA, CDR2 SQIVND (reference sequence). Trimming took off 4 bases at V and 6 bases at J, with 16 bases between the two ends. CDR3 loop: CASSTGLLGRNIQYF. The CDR3 region has the DNA TGTGCCAGTAGTACCGGCCTCCTCGGGAGAAACATTCAGTACTTC.